Listed below are T cell receptor beta chains from one sample, sequenced in a study of T-cell reconstitution after alpha-beta-depleted transplantation in children. TCRdb ran MiXCR on the PCR reads and lists one entry per CDR3 protein. The repertoire has 300,000 or so distinct CDR3 sequences, around 9.6% of them found once; the top ten carry 10%. This specimen was PBMCs from the stem cell graft donor, taken from the stem cell graft. Source of these receptors: a human donor who donated a stem cell graft to a child with SCID. The CDR3 runs from the conserved cysteine through the conserved F or W. Each record gives: D gene, clone size, V gene, J gene, CDR3 protein, CDR3 DNA. A D gene is named only where the DNA matches it firmly. Part of the rows lack a size; the others show once, few, many or a class for expanded clones.

D gene: TRBD2; clone size: NA; V gene: TRBV5-6; J gene: TRBJ2-3; CDR3 protein: CASSLAGGLDTQYF; CDR3 DNA: TGTGCCAGCAGCTTAGCGGGGGGCCTAGATACGCAGTATTTT
D gene: NA; clone size: few; V gene: TRBV29-1; J gene: TRBJ1-1; CDR3 protein: CSAGEGTEAFF; CDR3 DNA: TGCAGCGCCGGGGAGGGCACTGAAGCTTTCTTT
D gene: NA; clone size: few; V gene: TRBV21-1; J gene: TRBJ2-1; CDR3 protein: CASSSGRSYNEQFF; CDR3 DNA: TGTGCCAGCAGCTCAGGACGCTCCTACAATGAGCAGTTCTTC
D gene: TRBD1; clone size: few; V gene: TRBV5-1; J gene: TRBJ1-2; CDR3 protein: CASSHGTGIYGYTF; CDR3 DNA: TGCGCCAGCAGCCACGGGACAGGGATCTATGGCTACACCTTC
D gene: TRBD1; clone size: many; V gene: TRBV20-1; J gene: TRBJ2-2; CDR3 protein: CSARRPGQVNTGELFF; CDR3 DNA: TGCAGTGCTAGAAGACCGGGACAGGTGAACACCGGGGAGCTGTTTTTT
D gene: NA; clone size: few; V gene: TRBV20-1; J gene: TRBJ2-5; CDR3 protein: CSMRGSLGETQYF; CDR3 DNA: TGCAGCATGCGGGGCTCCCTAGGGGAGACCCAGTACTTC
D gene: NA; clone size: many; V gene: TRBV4-1; J gene: TRBJ2-7; CDR3 protein: CASSQDPAFIGQYF; CDR3 DNA: TGCGCCAGCAGCCAAGATCCGGCGTTCATCGGGCAGTACTTC
D gene: NA; clone size: NA; V gene: TRBV28; J gene: TRBJ1-2; CDR3 protein: CASGKGVKEAHGYTF; CDR3 DNA: TGTGCCAGCGGGAAGGGGGTAAAGGAAGCACATGGCTACACCTTC
D gene: NA; clone size: NA; V gene: TRBV18; J gene: TRBJ2-7; CDR3 protein: CASSRESSYEQYF; CDR3 DNA: TGTGCCAGCTCCCGGGAGAGCTCCTACGAGCAGTACTTC
D gene: NA; clone size: NA; V gene: TRBV19; J gene: TRBJ1-5; CDR3 protein: CASSTAALQIGPQHF; CDR3 DNA: TGTGCCAGTAGTACTGCAGCCCTCCAGATTGGGCCCCAGCATTTT
D gene: NA; clone size: few; V gene: TRBV20-1; J gene: TRBJ1-2; CDR3 protein: CSATGDRGYTF; CDR3 DNA: TGCAGTGCCACCGGGGATAGGGGCTACACCTTC